This T cell receptor beta chain originates from a study of Graves' ophthalmopathy and Graves' hyperthyroidism. Study-wide results and caveats: Most expanded clonotypes in thyroid above 0.001 frequency also showed up in blood.

With regard to this clonotype: The target antigen is unknown. This may arise from a read error, as a much more abundant clone is one base away.

In germline, CDR1 is SGHTA, CDR2 FQGNSA. CDR3 length: 13 residues. TCR beta CDR3 regions were amplified from RNA transcripts. Scientists carried out first-round RT-PCR using HTBI primers and then a second-round multiplex PCR. One entry per CDR3 protein, called by TCRdb with MiXCR from the multiplex PCR reads. Of about 700,000 distinct CDR3 sequences listed, 40% were seen once; the top ten hold 44%. The genes are TRBV7-2 and TRBJ1-4; D ambiguous. This clonotype was obtained from an adult man with Graves' ophthalmopathy. Sequenced: peripheral blood. The CDR3 DNA reads TGTGTCAGCAGCTTTCGGAGATATGAAAAACTGTTTTTT. Translating it yields CVSSFRRYEKLFF.